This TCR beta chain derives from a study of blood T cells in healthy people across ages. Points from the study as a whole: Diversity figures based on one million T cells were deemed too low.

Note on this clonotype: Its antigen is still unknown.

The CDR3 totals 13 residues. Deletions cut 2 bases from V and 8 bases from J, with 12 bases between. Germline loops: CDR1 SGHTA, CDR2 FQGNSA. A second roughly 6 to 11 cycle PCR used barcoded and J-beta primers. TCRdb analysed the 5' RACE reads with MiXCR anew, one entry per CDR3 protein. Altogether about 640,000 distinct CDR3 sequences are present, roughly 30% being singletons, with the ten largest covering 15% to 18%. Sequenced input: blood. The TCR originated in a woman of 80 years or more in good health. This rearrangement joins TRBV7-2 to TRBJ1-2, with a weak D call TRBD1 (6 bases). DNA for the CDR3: TGTGCCAGCAGCTTATCAACCAGGGGCGGCTACACCTTC. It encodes CASSLSTRGGYTF.